This T cell receptor beta chain was sequenced during a study of human T cells and chemical hapten exposure. Looking at the study overall: Upper back patch tests used 0.01% DPC, scored after 6 days. Whole-study results and caveats: As patch test score rose, PT1 expanded TCR counts tended to rise as well. Healthy people's immune response may differ from that of the donors, who had alopecia.

Specified time point: pre-sensitization, week 0. Treatment given: therapeutic diphenylcyclopropenone sensitization with weekly scalp DPC. J was trimmed by 0 bases and V by 6 bases; bases with no gene match: 11. The CDR3 runs 17 residues. CDR1 and CDR2 from the germline V gene are MNHNS and SASEGT. What the library attached to individual cDNA molecules were unique molecular identifiers. In TCRdb, the RACE reads were re-called with MiXCR into one record per CDR3 protein. This sample yields approximately 60,000 distinct CDR3 sequences, of which more than 9% are seen a single time; around 9.5% belongs to the top ten. With respect to this clonotype: What it binds is not known.

The V and J genes are TRBV6-1 and TRBJ2-3, with 8 bases that match TRBD2. The starting material was whole blood, obtained in connection with sensitization to the hapten diphenylcyclopropenone (DPC). The sequence was collected from a man in his forties with alopecia areata. Some clones in this sample may be carry-over from other donors' samples. The DNA for the CDR3 is TGTGCCAGCAGGAAGGGACTAGACGGATCCAGCACAGATACGCAGTATTTT. Protein sequence: CASRKGLDGSSTDTQYF.